One T cell receptor (beta chain) is described in this entry. Original processing methods: Amplification from reference gene primers served as the basis for estimated nucleated cell counts. The assay was immunoSEQ multiplex PCR, and TCRdb's table has in-frame clones only and misses some. The DNA was the basis for D and trimming; V, J and clone size are from that table. Among approximately 210,000 clones, about 85% were seen once, and the ten largest hold about 20%. This specimen comes from a study of blood T cell repertoires in COVID-19. As for the study in general: Both acute and convalescent COVID-19 samples were obtained from the United States, Italy and Spain. T cells, B-cell-depleted T cells, or PBMCs supplied cDNA or gDNA.

V shed 2 bases, J shed 8 bases, and the junction held 9 bases outside the gene matches. This CDR3 spans 17 amino acids. The germline gives CDR1 SGHVS, CDR2 FQNEAQ. This receptor was identified in a human donor in a cohort sampled during active COVID-19. The sample taken for sequencing was peripheral blood. The chain couples TRBV7-8 to TRBJ2-2, with 12 bases identical to TRBD2. CDR3 residues: CASSLRASGGASGELFF. The DNA for the CDR3 is TGTGCCAGCAGCTTAAGAGCTAGCGGGGGGGCGTCTGGGGAGCTGTTTTTT.